This T cell receptor (beta chain) stems from a study of beta chain features in type 1 diabetes. Study overall: Similarity in age, gender and cell yields was seen between patients and healthy donors. Study-wide results and limits: Among type 1 diabetes patients, VDJ junctions had fewer insertions and more deletions. cDNA-based reads could over-represent cells with high TCR expression.

A note on this clone: Its target is unknown.

CDR3 length: 11 amino acids. The germline V gene has CDR1 SNHLY and CDR2 FYNNEI. V shed 5 bases and J shed 5 bases, with 6 bases lying between them. A CD45RO/CCR7/CD25/CD127/CD95/CD27 panel sorted naive, central memory, regulatory and stem cell-like memory CD4+ cells. Of the isolated RNA, all was reverse transcribed, and so the sequenced material was expressed TCRB transcripts. The table came from immunoSEQ multiplex PCR; TCRdb's copy has only in-frame clones and leaves some out. Seen here are about 270,000 clones, roughly 13% observed once, and the top ten hold around 0.03%. This sequence was found in a woman in her thirties or forties in good health. The V call is TRBV2, the J call TRBJ1-1; the D is unclear. The specimen sequenced was naive CD4+ T cells from blood. CDR3 loop: CASSQWTEAFF. In nucleotides, the CDR3 is TGTGCCAGCAGTCAGTGGACTGAAGCTTTCTTT.